The entry that follows covers one T cell receptor beta chain sequence. At one boundary the junction diverges from the germline segment, which might be a read error. This sample stems from a study of blood T cell repertoires in COVID-19. Across the whole study: PBMCs, B-cell-depleted T cells, or T cells provided the cDNA or gDNA that made up the material.

TCRdb keeps only in-frame clones here, not all; method: immunoSEQ multiplex PCR. The data show over 50,000 clones, with around 82% seen just once and about 22% held by the top ten. Germline loops: CDR1 SSHAT, CDR2 FNYEAQ (reference sequence). The CDR3 is 14 residues long. The sequence came from a man aged 80 or over with active or convalescent COVID-19. V usage is TRBV7-7 and J usage is TRBJ2-2; D gene ambiguous. The sequencing sample was made of peripheral blood. The CDR3: CASSLDPGTGELFF. CDR3 nucleotide sequence: TGTGCTAGCAGCTTAGACCCCGGCACCGGGGAGCTGTTTTTT.